These 8 T cell receptor beta chains originate from one sample sequenced in a study of technical replicates of blood from several donors. The method was immunoSEQ multiplex PCR; TCRdb's version includes in-frame clones alone and lacks a portion of them. This table holds more than 80,000 clones, just under 95% found once. Sequencing input: T cells isolated from PBMCs. The source of these receptors is a human donor in good health.

The CDR3 nucleotides are TGTGCCAGTAGTCTCTCCCTACAGGTTGTGAGTCACACTGAAGCTTTCTTT. Translated: CASSLSLQVVSHTEAFF. The J gene is TRBJ1-1, the V gene TRBV19; possibly TRBD1 for D (5 bases). The germline V gene has CDR1 LNHDA and CDR2 SQIVND (reference sequence). With 5 bases removed from V and 3 bases from J, the gap between germline ends came to 22 bases. The CDR3 has 17 amino acids. Variable domain in full (rest from reference TRBV19 and TRBJ1-1): DGGITQSPKYLFRKEGQNVTLSCEQNLNHDAMYWYRQDPGQGLRLIYYSQIVNDFQKGDIAEGYSVSREKKESFPLTVTSAQKNPTAFYLCASSLSLQVVSHTEAFFGQGTRLTVV.

The chain uses TRBV27 and TRBJ2-7; 7 bases agree with TRBD2. J gave up 9 bases and V 5 bases, and 22 bases lay outside the gene matches. The V gene's germline CDR1 is MNHEY and CDR2 SMNVEV (reference sequence). The CDR3 contains 17 residues. This chain's CDR3 is CASSPSRAGAAAVGQYF. CDR3 nucleotides: TGTGCCAGCAGTCCATCTAGGGCGGGAGCTGCGGCCGTAGGGCAGTACTTC.

The V gene is TRBV10-3, the J gene TRBJ2-5; TRBD1 might be the D (6 bases). Trimming took 2 bases from V and 4 from J, leaving 11 bases between them. This CDR3 region has 14 residues. Germline lookup yields CDR1 ENHRY and CDR2 SYGVKD. In DNA form, the CDR3 reads TGTGCCATCAGTGAGCCCCTACAGGGAGAGACCCAGTACTTC. It codes for CAISEPLQGETQYF.

The rearrangement links TRBV5-1 to TRBJ2-5, with 10 bases that match TRBD2. The germline V gene encodes CDR1 SGHRS and CDR2 YFSETQ. The V and J ends lost 5 bases and 4 bases, in that order; junction bases with no gene match: 20. The CDR3 is made up of 19 amino acids. CDR3 sequence reads: CASRRTGHSEREGLETQYF. CDR3 coding DNA: TGCGCCAGCAGGCGGACAGGGCACTCCGAGCGGGAGGGCCTAGAGACCCAGTACTTC.

The V and J genes are TRBV6-1 and TRBJ1-1; TRBD1 matches 8 bases. Looked up from germline, CDR1 is MNHNS and CDR2 is SASEGT. This CDR3 is 13 amino acids long. With V trimmed by 6 bases and J by 3 bases, 3 bases remained unmatched. CDR3 nucleotides: TGTGCCAGCAGAGGACAGGGAGACACTGAAGCTTTCTTT. It translates to CASRGQGDTEAFF.

This rearrangement joins TRBV27 to TRBJ2-7; tentatively, D is TRBD2 (5 bases). This CDR3 is built from 11 residues. CDR1 and CDR2 (germline): MNHEY, SMNVEV (reference sequence). V lost 6 bases to trimming and J lost 7 bases, with 10 bases between them. The CDR3 protein is CASRIGGEQYF. The CDR3 nucleotides read TGTGCCAGCAGAATTGGAGGAGAGCAGTACTTC.

The chain uses TRBV19 and TRBJ2-1; tentative D call: TRBD1 (5 bases). From germline, CDR1 is LNHDA and CDR2 SQIVND (reference sequence). This CDR3 comprises 12 residues. Trimming removed 5 bases at V and 6 bases at J, with 8 bases between. CDR3 residues: CASSRDSNEQFF. The DNA for the CDR3 is TGTGCCAGTAGTCGAGACAGCAATGAGCAGTTCTTC.

The V call is TRBV5-1, the J call TRBJ2-2; 9 bases agree with TRBD2. The V gene end was trimmed by 8 bases and the J gene end by 4 bases; junction bases not matched to a gene: 9. The CDR3 loop spans 15 amino acids. Germline V CDR1 and CDR2: SGHRS, YFSETQ. The CDR3 sequence is CASLAGGPVTGELFF. In DNA, the CDR3 is TGCGCCAGTCTCGCGGGAGGGCCGGTCACCGGGGAGCTGTTTTTT.